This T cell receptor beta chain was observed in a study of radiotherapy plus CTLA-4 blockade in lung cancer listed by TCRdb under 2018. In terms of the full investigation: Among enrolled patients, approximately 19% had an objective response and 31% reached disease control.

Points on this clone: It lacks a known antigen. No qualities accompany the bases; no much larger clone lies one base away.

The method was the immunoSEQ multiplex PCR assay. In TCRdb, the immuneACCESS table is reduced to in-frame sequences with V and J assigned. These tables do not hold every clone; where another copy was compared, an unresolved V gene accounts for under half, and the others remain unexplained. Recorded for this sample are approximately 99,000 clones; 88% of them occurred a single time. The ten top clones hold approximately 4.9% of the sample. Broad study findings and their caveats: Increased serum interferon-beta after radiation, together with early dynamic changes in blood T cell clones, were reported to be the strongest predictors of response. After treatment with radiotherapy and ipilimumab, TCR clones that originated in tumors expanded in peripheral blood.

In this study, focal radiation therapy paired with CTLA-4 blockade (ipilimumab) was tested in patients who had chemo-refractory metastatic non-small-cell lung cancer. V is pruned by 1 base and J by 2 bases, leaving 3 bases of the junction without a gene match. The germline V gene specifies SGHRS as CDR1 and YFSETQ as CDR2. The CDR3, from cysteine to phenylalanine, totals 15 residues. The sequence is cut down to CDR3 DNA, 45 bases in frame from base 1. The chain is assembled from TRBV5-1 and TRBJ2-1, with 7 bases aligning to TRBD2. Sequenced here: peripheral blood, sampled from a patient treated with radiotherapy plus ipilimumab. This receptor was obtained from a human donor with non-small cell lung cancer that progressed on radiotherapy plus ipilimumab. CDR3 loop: CASSLPSGTYNEQFF. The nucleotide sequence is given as TGCGCCAGCAGCTTGCCTAGCGGAACCTACAATGAGCAGTTCTTC.